A single sample is the source of the 6 T cell receptor beta chains below, sequenced in a study of T cell changes during pregnancy in multiple sclerosis. Only in-frame clones appear in the TCRdb table, and some are missing; sequencing was by immunoSEQ multiplex PCR. The data show approximately 20,000 clones, 86% seen once. The material sequenced was CD8+ T cells from peripheral blood mononuclear cells, taken in the third trimester of pregnancy. The receptors were gathered from a female donor in good health, enrolled as a control in a pregnancy study.

The chain's CDR3 is CASRPPGQGDGLEQYF. The CDR3 bases are TGTGCCAGCAGGCCCCCGGGACAGGGAGACGGCCTCGAGCAGTACTTC. The chain recombines TRBV7-9 with TRBJ2-7, with TRBD1 matching over 9 bases. This CDR3 spans 16 amino acids. Trimming took 6 bases from V and 6 from J; bases not matched to a gene: 15. Looked up from germline, CDR1 is SEHNR and CDR2 is FQNEAQ (reference sequence).

This rearrangement joins TRBV7-2 to TRBJ2-3; 8 positions match TRBD2. V shed 7 bases, J shed 5 bases, and the junction held 14 bases outside the gene matches. The CDR3 extends over 16 amino acids. Germline loops: CDR1 SGHTA, CDR2 FQGNSA. CDR3 protein: CASTSPERGRGDTQYF. The DNA for the CDR3 is TGTGCCAGCACCTCTCCCGAGCGGGGGCGAGGAGATACGCAGTATTTT.

The V and J genes are TRBV11-3 and TRBJ2-3; D is undetermined. CDR1 and CDR2 from the germline V gene are SGHNT and YENEEA. V shed 4 bases and J shed 0 bases, with 5 bases lying between them. The CDR3 spans 13 residues. The CDR3 DNA reads as TGTGCCAGCAGCTCGACTAGCACAGATACGCAGTATTTT. As protein: CASSSTSTDTQYF.

CDR3 nucleotide sequence: TGTGCCACCAAGGGTACAGGGTGGGGTTCAGATACGCAGTATTTT. This gives the protein CATKGTGWGSDTQYF. This sequence joins TRBV6-5 and TRBJ2-3; a weak D match, TRBD1 (6 bases). Germline V lookup: CDR1 MNHEY, CDR2 SVGAGI. This CDR3 contains 15 residues. The V gene lost 10 bases and the J gene lost 4 bases, with 21 bases spanning the gap.

This clone counts as medium-sized. V and J are TRBV28 and TRBJ1-5; TRBD1 matches at 9 bases. Germline loops: CDR1 MDHEN, CDR2 SYDVKM. Trimming took 3 bases from V and 1 from J; bases not matched to a gene: 19. This CDR3 is 21 amino acids long. The CDR3 loop is CASSLTHTVPGTGKSNQPQHF. CDR3 coding DNA: TGTGCCAGCAGTTTGACACACACCGTTCCCGGGACAGGGAAGAGCAATCAGCCCCAGCATTTT.

CDR3 protein: CASSLEGRGVTGELFF. For the CDR3, the DNA is TGTGCCAGCAGCTTAGAGGGGCGCGGGGTCACCGGGGAGCTGTTTTTT. The V and J genes are TRBV5-4 and TRBJ2-2; D is perhaps TRBD2 (6 bases). The CDR3 sequence is 16 residues long. Germline V gene lookup returns CDR1 SGHNT and CDR2 YYREEE (reference sequence). V was pared by 2 bases and J by 4 bases, with 15 bases between.